This T cell receptor beta chain was identified in a study of T-cell reconstitution after alpha-beta-depleted transplantation in children. As it was prepared, the TCRbeta library received unique molecular identifiers. TCRdb used MiXCR to reprocess the PCR reads, holding one entry per CDR3 protein. The sample shows roughly 500,000 distinct CDR3 sequences, approximately 32% of them seen only once. CDR3 size: 13 residues. Trimming removed 3 bases at V and 2 bases at J, with 7 bases between. The germline V gene has CDR1 MNHNS and CDR2 SASEGT. The J gene is TRBJ1-1, the V gene TRBV6-1; D uncertain. The clonotype was recovered from a human donor who donated a stem cell graft to a child with aplastic anemia. The sequencing used PBMCs from the stem cell graft donor, collected from the stem cell graft. CDR3 bases: TGTGCCAGCAGTGACGGCAGCAACACTGAAGCTTTCTTT. It translates to CASSDGSNTEAFF.